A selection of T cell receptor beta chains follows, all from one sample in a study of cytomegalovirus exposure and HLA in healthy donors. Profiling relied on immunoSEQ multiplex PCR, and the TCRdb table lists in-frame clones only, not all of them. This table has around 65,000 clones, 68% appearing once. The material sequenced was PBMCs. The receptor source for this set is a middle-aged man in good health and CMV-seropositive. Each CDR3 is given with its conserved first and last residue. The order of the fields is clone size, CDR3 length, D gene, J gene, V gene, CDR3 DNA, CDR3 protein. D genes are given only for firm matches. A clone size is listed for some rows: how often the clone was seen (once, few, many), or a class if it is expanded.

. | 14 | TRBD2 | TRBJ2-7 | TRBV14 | TGTGCCAGCAGCCTGGGACTAGCGAAATACGAGCAGTACTTC | CASSLGLAKYEQYF
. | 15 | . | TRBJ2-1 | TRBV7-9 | TGTGCCAGCAGCTTAGCCAGGGAAATAAACAATGAGCAGTTCTTC | CASSLAREINNEQFF
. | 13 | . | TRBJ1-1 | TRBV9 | TGTGCCAGCAGCTCTCTCAGTAACACTGAAGCTTTCTTT | CASSSLSNTEAFF
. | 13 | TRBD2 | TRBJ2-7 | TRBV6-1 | TGTGCCATCCGGGGAGGGGCAAGCTACGAGCAGTACTTC | CAIRGGASYEQYF
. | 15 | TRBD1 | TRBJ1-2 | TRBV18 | TGTGCCAGCTCACCACCCGGGACAGGCAACTATGGCTACACCTTC | CASSPPGTGNYGYTF
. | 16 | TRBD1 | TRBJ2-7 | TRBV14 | TGTGCCAGCAGCCATTCGGCAGGGGGCAATCTGTACGAGCAGTACTTC | CASSHSAGGNLYEQYF
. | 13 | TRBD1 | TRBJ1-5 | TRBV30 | TGTGCCTGGAGTGACAGGGGCGGCCAGCCCCAGCATTTT | CAWSDRGGQPQHF
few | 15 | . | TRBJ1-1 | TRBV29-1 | TGCAGCGTTGAAGTGGGATGGGTGCGGGGCACTGAAGCTTTCTTT | CSVEVGWVRGTEAFF
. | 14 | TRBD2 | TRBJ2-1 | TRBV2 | TGTGCCGGGAAAATCGGGACTAGCGAGGTCGTGTGGTTCTTC | CAGKIGTSEVVWFF
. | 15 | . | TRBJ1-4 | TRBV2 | TGTGCCAGCACAAAGACAGCTGGAGCTAATGAAAAACTGTTTTTT | CASTKTAGANEKLFF
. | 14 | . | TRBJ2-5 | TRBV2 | TGTGCCAGCAGGTTGCAACCAAGTGAGGAGACCCAGTACTTC | CASRLQPSEETQYF
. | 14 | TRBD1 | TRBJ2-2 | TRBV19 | TGTGCCAGTAGTGAGACAGGGGACACCGGGGAGCTGTTTTTT | CASSETGDTGELFF
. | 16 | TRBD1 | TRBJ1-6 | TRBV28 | TGTGCCAGCAGTACAGGGGATAAGGGCTATAATTCACCCCTCCACTTT | CASSTGDKGYNSPLHF
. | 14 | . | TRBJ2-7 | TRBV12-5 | TGTGCTAGTGGCCCAGGGTGGTCCTCCTACGAGCAGTACTTC | CASGPGWSSYEQYF
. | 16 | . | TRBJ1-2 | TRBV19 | TGTGCCAGCACCGGGACTGCTCATTCGCCTAACTATGGCTACACCTTC | CASTGTAHSPNYGYTF
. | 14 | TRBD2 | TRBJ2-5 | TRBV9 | TGTGCCAGCAGCGTATCTAGCGGGAAAGAGACCCAGTACTTC | CASSVSSGKETQYF
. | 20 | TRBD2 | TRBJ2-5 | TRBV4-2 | TGTGCCAGCAGCCAAGATTCCTCCTCTTTCGTTGGGACTAGCCGAGAGACCCAGTACTTC | CASSQDSSSFVGTSRETQYF
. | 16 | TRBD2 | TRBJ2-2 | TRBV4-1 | TGCGCCAGCAGCCAAGGGACTAGCGGGGGTTTCGGGGAGCTGTTTTTT | CASSQGTSGGFGELFF
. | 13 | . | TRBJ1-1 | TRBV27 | TGTGCCAGCAGTTTTACGGGGAACACTGAAGCTTTCTTT | CASSFTGNTEAFF
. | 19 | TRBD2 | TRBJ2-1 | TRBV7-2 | TGTGCCAGCAGCCACCTCTTGTTAGCGGGGGGGCGGTCCTACAATGAGCAGTTCTTC | CASSHLLLAGGRSYNEQFF
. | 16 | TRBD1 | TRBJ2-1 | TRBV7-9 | TGTGCCAGCAGCTACGGCCTACAGGGGGCATACAATGAGCAGTTCTTC | CASSYGLQGAYNEQFF
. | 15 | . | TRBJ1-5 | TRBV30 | TGTGCCTGGAGTAGGGGCACCGGTAGCAATCAGCCCCAGAATTTT | CAWSRGTGSNQPQNF
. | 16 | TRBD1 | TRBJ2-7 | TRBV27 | TGTGCCAGCAGGTCAATGGGGGGACAGGGGAGCTACGAGCAGTACTTC | CASRSMGGQGSYEQYF
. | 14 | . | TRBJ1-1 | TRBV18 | TGTGCCAGCTCACCAACAGGGATGAACACTGAAGCTTTCTTT | CASSPTGMNTEAFF
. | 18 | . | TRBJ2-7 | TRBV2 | TGTGCCAGCAGTGAAACGAAGGTTCGGGGTCCCTTCTCCTACGAGCAGTACTTC | CASSETKVRGPFSYEQYF
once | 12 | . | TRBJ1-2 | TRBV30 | TGTGCCTGGAGGTTCCCAGTTTATGGCTACACCTTC | CAWRFPVYGYTF
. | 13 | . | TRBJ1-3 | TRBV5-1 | TGCGCCAGCAGCCAGGAGGCGGGAAACACCATATATTTT | CASSQEAGNTIYF
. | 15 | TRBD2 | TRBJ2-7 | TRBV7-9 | TGTGCCAGCAGCTTAAAGCGGGAGAGTAAGGACGAGCAGTACTTC | CASSLKRESKDEQYF
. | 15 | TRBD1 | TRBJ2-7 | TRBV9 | TGTGCCAGCAGCCCTACAGGGGATGAGAGTTACGAGCAGTACTTC | CASSPTGDESYEQYF
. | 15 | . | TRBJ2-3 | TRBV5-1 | TGCGCCAGCAGCTTCCCTAGCAGCAGCACAGATACGCAGTATTTT | CASSFPSSSTDTQYF
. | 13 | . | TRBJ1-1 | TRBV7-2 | TGTGCCAGCAGCTTAGTCCAGGGCGGGGGAGCTTTCTTT | CASSLVQGGGAFF
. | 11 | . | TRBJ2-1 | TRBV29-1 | TGCAGCGTTGGGGATGGGAGTGAGCAGTTCTTC | CSVGDGSEQFF